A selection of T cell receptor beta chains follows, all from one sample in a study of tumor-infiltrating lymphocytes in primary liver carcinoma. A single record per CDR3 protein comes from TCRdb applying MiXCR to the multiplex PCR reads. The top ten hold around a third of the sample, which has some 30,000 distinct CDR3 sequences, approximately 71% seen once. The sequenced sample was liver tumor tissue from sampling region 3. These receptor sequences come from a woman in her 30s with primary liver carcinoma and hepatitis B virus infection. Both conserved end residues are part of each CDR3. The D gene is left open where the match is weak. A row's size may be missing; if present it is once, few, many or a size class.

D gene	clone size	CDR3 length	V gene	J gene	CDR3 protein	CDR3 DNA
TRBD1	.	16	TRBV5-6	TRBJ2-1	CARSLTGQGSYNEQFF	TGTGCCAGGAGCTTGACGGGACAGGGCTCATACAATGAGCAGTTCTTC
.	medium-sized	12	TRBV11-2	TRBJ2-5	CASSLGLETQYF	TGTGCCAGCAGCTTAGGGTTAGAGACCCAGTACTTC
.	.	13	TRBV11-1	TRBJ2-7	CASSLGYIDKQHF	TGTGCCAGCAGCTTAGGATACATCGACAAGCAGCACTTC
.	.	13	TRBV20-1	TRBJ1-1	CSAPFGDVTEVFF	TGCAGTGCTCCTTTTGGGGACGTCACTGAAGTTTTCTTT
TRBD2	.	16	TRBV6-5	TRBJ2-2	CASSYGLAQNTGGLFF	TGTGCCAGCAGTTATGGACTAGCACAGAACACCGGGGGGCTGTTTTTT
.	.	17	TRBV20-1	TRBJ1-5	CSASDLDRGIGNQPQHF	TGCAGTGCTAGCGATTTAGACCGAGGAATAGGCAATCAGCCCCAGCATTTT
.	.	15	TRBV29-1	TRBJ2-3	CSVIGLDSSTDTQYF	TGCAGCGTTATTGGCTTGGACTCAAGCACAGATACGCAGTATTTT
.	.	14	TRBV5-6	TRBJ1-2	CASSLFGQSYGYTF	TGTGCCAGCAGCTTGTTCGGACAGAGCTATGGCTACACCTTC
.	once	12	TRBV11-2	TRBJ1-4	CTSGPWGGKLSF	TGTACCAGCGGCCCCTGGGGGGGAAAACTGTCTTTT
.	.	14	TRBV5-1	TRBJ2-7	CASSSGQTPYGQYF	TGCGCCAGCAGCTCCGGACAGACTCCCTACGGACAGTACTTC
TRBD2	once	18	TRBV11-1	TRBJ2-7	CASSLREATSGRPYEQYF	TGTGCAAGCAGCTTGAGGGAGGCGACTAGCGGGAGACCCTACGAGCAGTACTTC
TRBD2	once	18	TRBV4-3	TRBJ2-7	CANSQAVTGGLISYEQYF	TGCGCCAATAGCCAAGCTGTGACGGGGGGTCTCATTAGCTACGAGCAGTACTTC
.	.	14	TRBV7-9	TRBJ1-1	CASSIGFPNGGAFF	TGTGCCAGCAGCATAGGGTTTCCGAACGGCGGAGCTTTCTTT
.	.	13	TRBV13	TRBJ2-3	CASSLEDADTQYF	TGTGCCAGCAGCTTAGAAGACGCAGATACACAGTATTTT
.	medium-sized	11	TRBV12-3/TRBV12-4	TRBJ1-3	CAARAGNTIYF	TGTGCCGCCAGGGCCGGAAACACCATATATTTT
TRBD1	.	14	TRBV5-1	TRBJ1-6	CASIRQGGLSALHF	TGCGCAAGCATCCGACAGGGGGGACTCTCTGCCCTCCACTTT
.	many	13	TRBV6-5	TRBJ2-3	CASSYSPQNTQYF	TGTGCCAGCAGCTACAGTCCGCAGAATACGCAGTATTTT
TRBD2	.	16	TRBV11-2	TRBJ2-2	CVSSFLAGVSTGELFF	TGTGTCAGCAGCTTCCTAGCGGGAGTGAGCACCGGGGAGCTGTTTTTC
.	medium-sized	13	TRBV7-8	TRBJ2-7	CASSLVLNYEQYF	TGTGCCAGCAGCTTAGTCCTAAACTACGAGCAGTACTTC
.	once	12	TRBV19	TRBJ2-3	CASTAGHYMQYF	TGTGCCAGTACTGCGGGACACTATATGCAGTATTTT
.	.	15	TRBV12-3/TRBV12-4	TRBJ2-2	CASSSRQGNTGEPFF	TGTGCCAGCAGTTCCCGACAAGGGAACACCGGGGAGCCGTTTTTT
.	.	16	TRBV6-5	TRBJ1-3	CASSPRSGGSQNTIYF	TGTGCAAGCAGTCCACGATCAGGCGGGTCCCAAAACACCATATATTTC
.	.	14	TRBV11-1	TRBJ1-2	CASGPGSTVVGYTF	TGTGCCAGCGGCCCCGGGAGTACAGTCGTAGGCTACACCTTC
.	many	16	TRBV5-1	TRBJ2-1	CASSPQGITHYNEQFF	TGCGCCAGCAGCCCACAGGGAATCACCCACTACAATGAGCAGTTCTTC
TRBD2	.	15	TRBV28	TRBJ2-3	CASRHELAGTDTQYF	TGTGCCAGCAGACACGAACTAGCGGGCACAGATACGCAGTATTTT
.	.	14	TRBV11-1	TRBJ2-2	CASRPSFVTGELFF	TGTGCCAGCAGACCGAGCTTTGTCACCGGGGAGCTGTTTTTT
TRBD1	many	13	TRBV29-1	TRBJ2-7	CNVVQGYSYEQYF	TGCAACGTCGTACAGGGGTACTCCTACGAGCAGTACTTC
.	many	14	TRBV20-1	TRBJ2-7	CSAPGTASSYEQYF	TGCAGTGCTCCCGGGACTGCCAGCTCCTACGAGCAGTACTTC
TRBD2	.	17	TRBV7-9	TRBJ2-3	CASNPGLAGGLTDTQYF	TGTGCCAGCAACCCGGGACTAGCGGGAGGCCTTACAGATACGCAGTATTTT
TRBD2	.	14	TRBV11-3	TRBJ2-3	CARSFRTSAGTQYF	TGTGCCCGCAGCTTCAGGACTAGCGCAGGTACGCAGTATTTT
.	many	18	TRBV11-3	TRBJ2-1	CASSSGQGRRAGYNEQFF	TGTGCCAGCAGCTCAGGTCAAGGCAGGAGGGCCGGCTACAATGAGCAGTTCTTC
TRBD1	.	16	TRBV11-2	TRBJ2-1	CANSIRTGGAKETQFF	TGTGCCAACAGCATAAGAACAGGGGGCGCGAAAGAGACCCAGTTCTTC
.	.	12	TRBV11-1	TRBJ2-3	CASCLDADTHYF	TGTGCCAGCTGCTTAGATGCGGATACGCACTATTTT
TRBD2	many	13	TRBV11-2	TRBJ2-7	CASSCLAGVQQYF	TGTGCCAGCAGCTGCCTAGCGGGAGTACAGCAGTACTTC
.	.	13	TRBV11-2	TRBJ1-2	CTSSSGMEYGYTF	TGTACCAGCAGTTCCGGGATGGAATATGGCTACACCTTC
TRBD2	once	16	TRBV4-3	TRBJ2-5	CASSQGTSGRTETQHF	TGCGCCAGCAGTCAAGGGACTAGCGGGAGAACGGAGACCCAGCACTTT
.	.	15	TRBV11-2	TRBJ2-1	CASSLGINSYSELFF	TGTGCCAGCAGCCTCGGGATTAACTCCTACAGTGAGCTGTTCTTC
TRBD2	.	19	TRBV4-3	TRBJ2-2	CASSILEGGPRLNTGELFF	TGCGCCAGCAGCATACTAGAGGGAGGGCCCCGTTTGAACACTGGGGAGCTGTTTTTT
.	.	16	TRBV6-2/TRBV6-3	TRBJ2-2	CASSYSYGQTTGDLVF	TGTGCCAGCAGTTACTCATATGGACAGACCACGGGGGATCTTGTTTTT
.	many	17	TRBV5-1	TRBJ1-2	CASSSGDSTQILYGYTF	TGCGCCAGCAGCTCGGGGGATTCGACCCAGATACTCTATGGCTACACCTTC
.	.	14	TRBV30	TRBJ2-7	CVWIRAGPPYEQYF	TGTGTCTGGATTAGGGCGGGGCCCCCCTACGAGCAGTACTTC
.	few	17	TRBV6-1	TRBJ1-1	CASSEGEGRGANTEAFF	TGTGCCAGCAGTGAAGGTGAAGGGCGGGGGGCTAACACTGAAGCTTTCTTT
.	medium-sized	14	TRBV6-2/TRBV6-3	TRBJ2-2	CASSYGTGAGELFF	TGTGCCAGCAGTTACGGGACCGGGGCCGGGGAGCTGTTTTTT
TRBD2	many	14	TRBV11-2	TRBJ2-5	CASSLAGGGETQYF	TGTGCCAGTAGCTTAGCTGGGGGGGGAGAGACCCAGTACTTC
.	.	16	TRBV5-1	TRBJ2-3	CASSLGAEGSTDSQYF	TGCGCCAGCAGCTTGGGAGCAGAGGGAAGCACAGATTCACAGTATTTT
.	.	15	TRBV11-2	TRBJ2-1	CANSLRRDSYNEQLF	TGTGCCAACAGCTTACGGAGGGACTCCTACAATGAGCAGCTCTTC
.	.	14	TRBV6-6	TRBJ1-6	CASSHTGMDSPLRF	TGTGCAAGCAGTCACACAGGGATGGATTCACCCCTCCGCTTT
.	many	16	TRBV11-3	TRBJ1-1	CASSLVGEYRNTEAFF	TGTGCCAGCAGCTTAGTCGGGGAATACCGGAACACTGAAGCTTTCTTT
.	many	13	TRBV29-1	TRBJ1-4	CSVAGTPGEKLFF	TGCAGCGTTGCCGGGACCCCGGGTGAAAAACTGTTTTTT
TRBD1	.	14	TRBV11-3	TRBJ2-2	CAGSLAGGSEELFF	TGTGCCGGCAGCTTAGCAGGGGGCTCCGAGGAGCTGTTTTTT
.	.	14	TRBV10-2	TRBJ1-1	CASIESKVGSEAFF	TGCGCCAGCATTGAGTCGAAGGTGGGCTCTGAAGCTTTCTTT
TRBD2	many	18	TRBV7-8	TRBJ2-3	CASSPLAGGPYGRNTQYF	TGTGCCAGCAGCCCTTTAGCGGGAGGCCCATACGGCAGGAATACGCAGTATTTT